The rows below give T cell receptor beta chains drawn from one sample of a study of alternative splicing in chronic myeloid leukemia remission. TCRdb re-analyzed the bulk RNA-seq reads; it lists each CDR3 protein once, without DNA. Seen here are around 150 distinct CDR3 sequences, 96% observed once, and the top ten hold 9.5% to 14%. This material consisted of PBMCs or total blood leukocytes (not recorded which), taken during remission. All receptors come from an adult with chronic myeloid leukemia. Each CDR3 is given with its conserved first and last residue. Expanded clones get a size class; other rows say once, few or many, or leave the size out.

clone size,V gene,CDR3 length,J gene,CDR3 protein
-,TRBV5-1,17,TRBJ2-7,CASSLVGLAGPPYEQYF
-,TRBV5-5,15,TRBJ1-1,CASSYGQGAGTEAFF
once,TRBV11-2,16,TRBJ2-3,CASSRGQLPSTDTQYF
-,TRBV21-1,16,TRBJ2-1,CASSKGIEGPHNEQFF
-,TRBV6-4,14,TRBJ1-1,CASSNRGTDTEAFF
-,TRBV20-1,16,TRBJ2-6,CSARDPRVSRANVLTF
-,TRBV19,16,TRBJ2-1,CASSIAGLSSYNEQFF